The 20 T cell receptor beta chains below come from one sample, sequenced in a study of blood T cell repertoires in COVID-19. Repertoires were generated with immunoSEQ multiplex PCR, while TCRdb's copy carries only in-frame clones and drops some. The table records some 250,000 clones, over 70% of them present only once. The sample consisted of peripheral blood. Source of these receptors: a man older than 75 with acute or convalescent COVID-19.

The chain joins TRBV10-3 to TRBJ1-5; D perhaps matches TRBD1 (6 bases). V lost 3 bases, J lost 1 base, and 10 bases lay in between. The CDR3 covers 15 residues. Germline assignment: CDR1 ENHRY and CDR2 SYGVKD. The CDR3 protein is CAISDGGLSNQPQHF. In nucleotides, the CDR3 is TGTGCCATCAGTGACGGGGGGCTGAGCAATCAGCCCCAGCATTTT.

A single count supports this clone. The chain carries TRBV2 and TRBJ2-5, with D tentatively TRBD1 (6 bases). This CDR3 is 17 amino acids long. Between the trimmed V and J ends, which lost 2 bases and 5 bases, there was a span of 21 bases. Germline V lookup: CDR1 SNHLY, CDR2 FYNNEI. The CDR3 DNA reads TGTGCCAGCAGTGAAATGTTATCGGGAACAGGGCTGGAGACCCAGTACTTC. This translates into CASSEMLSGTGLETQYF.

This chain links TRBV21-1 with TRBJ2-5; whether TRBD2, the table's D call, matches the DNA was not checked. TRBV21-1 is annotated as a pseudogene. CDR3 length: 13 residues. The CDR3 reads CASSKVWEETQYF. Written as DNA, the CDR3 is TGTGCCAGCAGCAAAGTTTGGGAGGAGACCCAGTACTTC.

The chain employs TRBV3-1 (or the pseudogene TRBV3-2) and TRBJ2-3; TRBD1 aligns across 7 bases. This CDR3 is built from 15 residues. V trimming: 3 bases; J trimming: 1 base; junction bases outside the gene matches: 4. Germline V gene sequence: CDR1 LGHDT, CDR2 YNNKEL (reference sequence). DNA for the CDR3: TGTGCCAGCAGCCAGCGACAGGGCCGCACAGATACGCAGTATTTT. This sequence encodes CASSQRQGRTDTQYF.

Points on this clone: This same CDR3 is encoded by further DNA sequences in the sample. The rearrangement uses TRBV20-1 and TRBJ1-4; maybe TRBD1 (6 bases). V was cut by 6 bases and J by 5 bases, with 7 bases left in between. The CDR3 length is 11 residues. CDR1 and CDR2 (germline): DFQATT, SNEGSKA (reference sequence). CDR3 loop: CSADRNEKLFF. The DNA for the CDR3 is TGCAGTGCAGACAGGAATGAAAAACTGTTTTTT.

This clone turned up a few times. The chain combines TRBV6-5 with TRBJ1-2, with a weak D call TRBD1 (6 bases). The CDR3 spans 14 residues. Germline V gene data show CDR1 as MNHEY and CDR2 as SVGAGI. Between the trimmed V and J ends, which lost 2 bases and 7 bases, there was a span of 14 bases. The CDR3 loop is CASSYLGQQGGYTF. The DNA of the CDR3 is TGTGCCAGCAGTTACCTTGGACAGCAGGGTGGCTACACCTTC.

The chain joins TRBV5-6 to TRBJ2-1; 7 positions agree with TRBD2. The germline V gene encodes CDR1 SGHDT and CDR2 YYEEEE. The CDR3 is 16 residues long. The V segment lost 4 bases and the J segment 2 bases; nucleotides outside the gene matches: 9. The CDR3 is CASSRGSGIAYNEQFF. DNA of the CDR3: TGTGCCAGCAGCCGGGGGAGCGGGATAGCCTACAATGAGCAGTTCTTC.

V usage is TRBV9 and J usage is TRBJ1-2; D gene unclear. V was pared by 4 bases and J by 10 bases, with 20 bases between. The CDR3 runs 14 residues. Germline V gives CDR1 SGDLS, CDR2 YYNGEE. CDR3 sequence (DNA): TGTGCCAGCAGCCCACCCACCCCTTTTAGTGACTACACCTTC. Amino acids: CASSPPTPFSDYTF.

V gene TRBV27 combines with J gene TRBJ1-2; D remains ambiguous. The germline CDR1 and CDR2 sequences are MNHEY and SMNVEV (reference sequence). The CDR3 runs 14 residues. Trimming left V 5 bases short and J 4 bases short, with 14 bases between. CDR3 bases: TGTGCCAGCAGTGGTAGGGAGTCTATCTATGGCTACACCTTC. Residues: CASSGRESIYGYTF.

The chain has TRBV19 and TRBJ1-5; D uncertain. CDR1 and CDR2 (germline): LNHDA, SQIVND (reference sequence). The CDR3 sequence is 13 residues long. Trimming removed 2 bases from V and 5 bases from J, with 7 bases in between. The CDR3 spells CASSIREHQPQHF. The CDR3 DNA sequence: TGTGCCAGTAGTATAAGGGAGCATCAGCCCCAGCATTTT.

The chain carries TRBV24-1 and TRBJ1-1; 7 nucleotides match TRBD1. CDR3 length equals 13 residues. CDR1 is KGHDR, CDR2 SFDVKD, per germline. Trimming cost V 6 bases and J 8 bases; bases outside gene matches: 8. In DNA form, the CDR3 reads TGTGCCACCAGTTCCCCTGGACAGGCGGAAGCTTTCTTT. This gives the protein CATSSPGQAEAFF.

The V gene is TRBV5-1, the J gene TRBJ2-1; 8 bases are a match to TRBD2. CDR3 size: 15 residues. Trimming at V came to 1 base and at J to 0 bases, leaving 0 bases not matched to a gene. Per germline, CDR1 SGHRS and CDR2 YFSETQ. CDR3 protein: CASSLLAGSYNEQFF. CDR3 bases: TGCGCCAGCAGCTTGCTAGCGGGCTCCTACAATGAGCAGTTCTTC.

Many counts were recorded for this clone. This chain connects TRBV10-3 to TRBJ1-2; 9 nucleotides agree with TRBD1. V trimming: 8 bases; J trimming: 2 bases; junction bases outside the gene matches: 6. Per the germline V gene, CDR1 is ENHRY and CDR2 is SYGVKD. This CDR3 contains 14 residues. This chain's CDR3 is CAIREQGANYGYTF. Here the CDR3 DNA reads TGTGCCATCCGGGAACAGGGGGCCAACTATGGCTACACCTTC.

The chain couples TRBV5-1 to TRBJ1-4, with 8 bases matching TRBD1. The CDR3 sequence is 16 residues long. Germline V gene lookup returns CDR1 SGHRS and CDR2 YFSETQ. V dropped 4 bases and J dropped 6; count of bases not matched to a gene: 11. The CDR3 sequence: CASSPGGQGADEKLFF. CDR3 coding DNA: TGCGCCAGCAGCCCGGGGGGCCAGGGGGCTGATGAAAAACTGTTTTTT. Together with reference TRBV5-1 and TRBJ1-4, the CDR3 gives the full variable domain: KAGVTQTPRYLIKTRGQQVTLSCSPISGHRSVSWYQQTPGQGLQFLFEYFSETQRNKGNFPGRFSGRQFSNSRSEMNVSTLELGDSALYLCASSPGGQGADEKLFFGSGTQLSVL.

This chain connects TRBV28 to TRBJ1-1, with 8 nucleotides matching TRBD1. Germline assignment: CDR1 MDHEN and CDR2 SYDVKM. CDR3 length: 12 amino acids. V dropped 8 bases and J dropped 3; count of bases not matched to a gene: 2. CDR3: CASQTGDTEAFF. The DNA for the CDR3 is TGTGCCAGCCAGACAGGGGACACTGAAGCTTTCTTT.

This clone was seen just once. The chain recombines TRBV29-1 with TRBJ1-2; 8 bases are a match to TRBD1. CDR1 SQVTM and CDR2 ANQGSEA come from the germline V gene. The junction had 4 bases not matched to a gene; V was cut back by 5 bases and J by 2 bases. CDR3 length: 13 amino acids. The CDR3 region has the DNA TGCAGCGTTAGGGGACAGGAAAACTATGGCTACACCTTC. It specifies CSVRGQENYGYTF.

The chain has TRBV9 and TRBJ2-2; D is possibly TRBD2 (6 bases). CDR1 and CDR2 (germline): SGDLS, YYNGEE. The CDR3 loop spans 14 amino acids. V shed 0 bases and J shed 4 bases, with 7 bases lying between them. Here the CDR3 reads CASSVDGSTGELFF. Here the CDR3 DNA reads TGTGCCAGCAGCGTAGACGGGAGCACCGGGGAGCTGTTTTTT.

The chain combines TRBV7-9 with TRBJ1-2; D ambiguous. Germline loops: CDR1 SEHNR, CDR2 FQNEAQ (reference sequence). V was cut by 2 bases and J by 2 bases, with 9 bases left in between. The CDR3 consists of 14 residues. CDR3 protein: CASSLQAGNYGYTF. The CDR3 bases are TGTGCCAGCAGCTTACAGGCGGGGAACTATGGCTACACCTTC.

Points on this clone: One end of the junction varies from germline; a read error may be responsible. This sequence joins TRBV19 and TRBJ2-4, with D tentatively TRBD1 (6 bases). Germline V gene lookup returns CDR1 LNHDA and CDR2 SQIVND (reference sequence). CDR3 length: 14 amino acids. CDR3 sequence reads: CASSIDRAKNIQYF. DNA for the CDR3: TGTGCCAGTAGCATAGACAGGGCCAAAAACATTCAGTACTTC. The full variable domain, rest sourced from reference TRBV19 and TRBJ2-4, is DGGITQSPKYLFRKEGQNVTLSCEQNLNHDAMYWYRQDPGQGLRLIYYSQIVNDFQKGDIAEGYSVSREKKESFPLTVTSAQKNPTAFYLCASSIDRAKNIQYFGAGTRLSVL.

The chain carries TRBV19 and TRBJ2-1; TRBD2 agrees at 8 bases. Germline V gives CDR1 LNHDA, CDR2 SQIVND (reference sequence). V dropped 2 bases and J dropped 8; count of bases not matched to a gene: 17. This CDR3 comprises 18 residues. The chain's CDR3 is CASSISPPRRGLVDEQFF. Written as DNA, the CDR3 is TGTGCCAGTAGTATATCTCCTCCCCGGAGGGGACTAGTGGATGAGCAGTTCTTC.